This TCR beta chain was documented in a study of blood T cell repertoires in COVID-19. The CDR3 is made up of 15 amino acids. CDR1 LGHDT and CDR2 YNNKEL come from the germline V gene (reference sequence). With 4 bases clipped from V and 7 bases from J, the junction kept 5 bases outside the gene matches. Method: immunoSEQ multiplex PCR; TCRdb's copy keeps in-frame clones and lacks some. The sample records some 250,000 clones, approximately 85% being singletons. The V call is TRBV3-1 (or the pseudogene TRBV3-2), the J call TRBJ1-6, with 9 nucleotides matching TRBD1. The receptor was derived from a woman between 50 and 59 years old who had recovered from COVID-19. The sample consisted of PBMCs or T cells enriched from blood (not recorded which). DNA for the CDR3: TGTGCCAGCAGCCCTCGGACAGGGGACAATTCACCCCTCCACTTT. This encodes CASSPRTGDNSPLHF.